This is a list of T cell receptor beta chains from one sample in a study of CD4+ T cells in melanoma. TCRdb keeps only in-frame clones here, not all; method: immunoSEQ multiplex PCR. The sample carries about 11,000 clones, roughly two thirds recorded once. The sequencing input was cells from a culture (not recorded whether cultured in vitro). These receptors came from a human donor with melanoma. CDR3s include the opening cysteine and the closing phenylalanine or tryptophan. A D gene is named only where the DNA matches it firmly. A row's size may be missing; if present it is once, few, many or a size class.

cdr3_length | j_call | clone_size | v_call | d_call | cdr3_aa | cdr3_nt
13 | TRBJ1-1 | few | TRBV6-5 | - | CASRWEGDTEAFF | TGTGCCAGCAGGTGGGAGGGGGACACTGAAGCTTTCTTT
14 | TRBJ1-1 | - | TRBV7-8 | - | CASVRGEMNTEAFF | TGTGCCAGCGTCCGAGGAGAAATGAACACTGAAGCTTTCTTT
12 | TRBJ2-7 | few | TRBV6-5 | - | CASSPQGYEQYF | TGTGCCAGCAGCCCACAGGGCTACGAGCAGTACTTC
22 | TRBJ1-6 | once | TRBV7-4 | TRBD1 | CASSSSRFRRGYKGAYNSPLHF | TGTGCCAGCAGCTCTTCACGTTTCCGCAGGGGGTACAAAGGGGCCTATAATTCACCCCTCCACTTT
16 | TRBJ1-1 | few | TRBV6-1 | - | CASSEAWTAYGTEAFF | TGTGCCAGCAGTGAAGCGTGGACTGCCTACGGCACTGAAGCTTTCTTT
14 | TRBJ2-2 | - | TRBV28 | - | CASSLTANTGELFF | TGTGCCAGCAGTTTGACTGCGAACACCGGGGAGCTGTTTTTT
17 | TRBJ1-6 | - | TRBV4-1 | TRBD1 | CASSQTADRGRESPLHF | TGCGCCAGCAGCCAAACAGCGGACAGGGGGCGAGAATCACCCCTCCACTTT
14 | TRBJ2-2 | - | TRBV30 | - | CAWSGGSITGELFF | TGTGCCTGGAGTGGGGGGTCTATCACCGGGGAGCTGTTTTTT
17 | TRBJ1-5 | - | TRBV18 | TRBD1 | CASSRLGGQGANQPQHF | TGTGCCAGCTCGCGACTAGGGGGACAGGGGGCGAATCAGCCCCAGCATTTT
14 | TRBJ1-1 | - | TRBV19 | TRBD1 | CASREDRGDTEAFF | TGTGCCAGTAGGGAGGACAGGGGTGACACTGAAGCTTTCTTT
12 | TRBJ2-3 | - | TRBV7-2 | - | CASSLSADTQYF | TGTGCCAGCAGCTTAAGCGCAGATACGCAGTATTTT
13 | TRBJ1-6 | - | TRBV5-5 | - | CASSFLDNSPLHF | TGTGCCAGCAGCTTTCTCGATAATTCACCCCTCCACTTT
15 | TRBJ2-7 | - | TRBV5-4 | - | CASSQVGGVAYEQYF | TGTGCCAGCAGCCAAGTGGGCGGGGTCGCCTACGAGCAGTACTTC